The 18 T cell receptor beta chains in this list originate from one sample, sequenced in a study of a mutant IDH1 vaccine in newly diagnosed glioma. Repertoires were generated with immunoSEQ multiplex PCR, while TCRdb's copy carries only in-frame clones and drops some. The data contain roughly 99,000 clones, roughly 90% of them seen just once; the ten biggest clones take up under 0.65%. Stated time point: baseline, week 1 (first vaccination visit). As to treatment: pre-vaccination baseline after standard-of-care therapy. Sequencing was performed on PBMCs, taken from a glioma patient treated with radiotherapy, temozolomide or both. All receptors derive from a woman in her fifties or sixties with glioma.

The chain links TRBV6-5 to TRBJ2-3; D possibly corresponds to TRBD1 (6 bases). The germline V gene has CDR1 MNHEY and CDR2 SVGAGI. The CDR3 totals 14 residues. V gave up 4 bases and J gave up 1 base, with 9 bases separating them. Here the CDR3 reads CASSSGQRTDTQYF. In DNA form, the CDR3 reads TGTGCCAGCAGTTCCGGACAGCGCACAGATACGCAGTATTTT.

V is TRBV27 and J is TRBJ2-7, with 9 bases matching TRBD1. Looked up from germline, CDR1 is MNHEY and CDR2 is SMNVEV (reference sequence). This CDR3 contains 16 residues. The V gene end was trimmed by 6 bases and the J gene end by 4 bases; junction bases not matched to a gene: 13. The CDR3 spells CASSDYTGGAGYEQYF. The CDR3 coding sequence is TGTGCCAGCAGCGACTACACAGGGGGCGCGGGGTACGAGCAGTACTTC.

In this sample, this clone turned up a few times. The chain joins TRBV4-1 to TRBJ2-4; TRBD2 matches 8 bases. The CDR3 length is 17 residues. CDR1 is MGHRA and CDR2 is YSYEKL in the germline V gene. V trimming: 3 bases; J trimming: 0 bases; junction bases outside the gene matches: 7. CDR3 region: CASSHPTSGLAKNIQYF. Here the CDR3 DNA reads TGCGCCAGCAGCCATCCTACTAGCGGTCTAGCCAAAAACATTCAGTACTTC.

The chain employs TRBV12-5 and TRBJ2-2, with TRBD1 identical over 9 bases. This CDR3 region has 17 residues. Per the germline V gene, CDR1 is LGHNT and CDR2 is FRNRAP. V was clipped by 0 bases and J by 0 bases; unmatched bases: 2. DNA for the CDR3: TGTGCTAGTGGTTTGGTACAGGGGGCTACGAACACCGGGGAGCTGTTTTTT. It is translated as CASGLVQGATNTGELFF.

This chain connects TRBV4-1 to TRBJ2-5; 9 bases align to TRBD2. J was trimmed by 5 bases and V by 0 bases; bases with no gene match: 13. The CDR3 extends over 18 amino acids. From germline, CDR1 is MGHRA and CDR2 YSYEKL. For the CDR3, the DNA is TGCGCCAGCAGCCAAGATAGGGCTAGCGGGGCTGGGCGGGAGACCCAGTACTTC. This codes for CASSQDRASGAGRETQYF.

With regard to this clone: The same CDR3 is also encoded by other DNA sequences in this sample. The chain couples TRBV18 to TRBJ1-1, with a weak D call TRBD1 (6 bases). Trimming cost V 3 bases and J 3 bases, with 8 bases left between them. The CDR3 is made up of 13 amino acids. From germline, CDR1 is KGHSH and CDR2 LQKENI. CDR3: CASSPTGDTEAFF. The CDR3 coding sequence is TGTGCCAGCTCACCGACAGGAGACACTGAAGCTTTCTTT.

The chain couples TRBV2 to TRBJ1-1; 8 positions match TRBD1. After removal of 8 bases from V and 5 bases from J, the junction contained 10 bases not matched to a gene. This CDR3 region has 14 residues. Germline lookup yields CDR1 SNHLY and CDR2 FYNNEI. The CDR3 loop reads CASSDRGTGTEAFF. The CDR3 bases are TGTGCCAGCTCCGACAGGGGCACAGGGACTGAAGCTTTCTTT.

This clone was seen a few times. The V gene is TRBV29-1, the J gene TRBJ1-1, with unresolved D. The CDR3 runs 13 residues. Germline V gives CDR1 SQVTM, CDR2 ANQGSEA. The germline V and J ends were trimmed by 4 bases and 0 bases, with 9 bases remaining between them. The CDR3 DNA sequence: TGCAGCGTTGTAAGGCGGATGAACACTGAAGCTTTCTTT. Translating it yields CSVVRRMNTEAFF.

The count of this clone is one. The CDR3 bases are TGTGCCAGCAGTTTCCCCCGACGCGACGGCTACACCTTC. Encoded protein: CASSFPRRDGYTF. The rearrangement links TRBV28 to TRBJ1-2; D remains unclear. V was shortened by 3 bases and J by 8 bases, with 13 bases between the two germline ends. Germline assignment: CDR1 MDHEN and CDR2 SYDVKM. CDR3 size: 13 residues.

This chain joins TRBV27 and TRBJ1-6, with 8 bases identical to TRBD1. Trimming removed 6 bases from V and 6 bases from J; junction bases left unmatched: 10. The CDR3 loop spans 16 amino acids. Germline loops: CDR1 MNHEY, CDR2 SMNVEV (reference sequence). In DNA, the CDR3 is TGTGCCAGCAGCAACTTCCAGGGGGCGGTTAATTCACCCCTCCACTTT. Its translation: CASSNFQGAVNSPLHF.

The chain couples TRBV5-1 to TRBJ2-3; TRBD1 matches 8 bases. The CDR3 spans 14 residues. Unmatched junction bases numbered 2, after V lost 4 bases and J lost 1 base. Per germline, CDR1 SGHRS and CDR2 YFSETQ. In nucleotides, the CDR3 is TGCGCCAGCAGCCCACAGGGGGGCACAGATACGCAGTATTTT. Translation: CASSPQGGTDTQYF.

V and J are TRBV27 and TRBJ2-7; TRBD2 matches at 15 bases. Trimming cost V 6 bases and J 3 bases; bases outside gene matches: 6. The CDR3 runs to 16 residues. CDR1 and CDR2 (germline): MNHEY, SMNVEV (reference sequence). This CDR3 is CASRGLAGGLDYEQYF. The CDR3 DNA is TGTGCCAGCAGGGGACTAGCGGGAGGCCTGGACTACGAGCAGTACTTC.

The rearrangement links TRBV29-1 to TRBJ2-7; TRBD1 might be the D (5 bases). V was trimmed by 1 base and J by 0 bases, leaving 7 bases between them. This CDR3 contains 13 residues. From germline, CDR1 is SQVTM and CDR2 ANQGSEA. Here the CDR3 DNA reads TGCAGCGTTGAAGGGGGCCCCTCCTACGAGCAGTACTTC. It specifies CSVEGGPSYEQYF.

The J gene is TRBJ2-3, the V gene TRBV6-1; 11 nucleotides line up with TRBD2. Germline assignment: CDR1 MNHNS and CDR2 SASEGT. J was trimmed by 0 bases and V by 2 bases; bases with no gene match: 1. The CDR3 spans 16 residues. DNA of the CDR3: TGTGCCAGCAGTGAAACTAGCGGGGGTAGCACAGATACGCAGTATTTT. Protein: CASSETSGGSTDTQYF.

The chain employs TRBV9 and TRBJ2-7; D may be TRBD2 (6 bases). Germline CDR1 SGDLS, CDR2 YYNGEE. The CDR3 is 14 residues long. V was clipped by 2 bases and J by 3 bases, with 12 bases between them. CDR3 DNA sequence: TGTGCCAGCAGCGTGACTAGTGGTATCTACGAGCAGTACTTC. It yields the protein CASSVTSGIYEQYF.

V and J are TRBV7-2 and TRBJ2-1; D unclear. The CDR3 loop spans 14 amino acids. CDR1 and CDR2 from the germline V gene are SGHTA and FQGNSA. The V and J ends lost 1 base and 2 bases respectively, with 6 bases between them. The CDR3 spells CASSLVPTYNEQFF. The CDR3, as DNA: TGTGCCAGCAGCTTAGTACCTACCTACAATGAGCAGTTCTTC. Filled out from reference TRBV7-2 and TRBJ2-1, the complete variable domain reads GAGVSQSPSNKVTEKGKDVELRCDPISGHTALYWYRQSLGQGLEFLIYFQGNSAPDKSGLPSDRFSAERTGGSVSTLTIQRTQQEDSAVYLCASSLVPTYNEQFFGPGTRLTVL.

As DNA, the CDR3 is TGTGCCAGCAGCGTAAACACTAGCGGGAGCCTAGATACGCAGTATTTT. It encodes CASSVNTSGSLDTQYF. V gene TRBV9 combines with J gene TRBJ2-3; 11 bases are a match to TRBD2. V was pared by 1 base and J by 5 bases, with 6 bases of the junction left unmatched. In germline, CDR1 is SGDLS, CDR2 YYNGEE. The CDR3 consists of 16 residues.

This rearrangement joins TRBV5-1 to TRBJ1-2, with 8 bases lining up with TRBD1. CDR1 is SGHRS and CDR2 is YFSETQ in the germline V gene. Trimming took 4 bases from V and 7 from J; bases not matched to a gene: 9. The CDR3 length is 14 residues. CDR3 coding DNA: TGCGCCAGCAGCCCAGACGGACAGGGCGGTGGCTACACCTTC. Residues: CASSPDGQGGGYTF. Full variable domain (missing parts from reference TRBV5-1 and TRBJ1-2): KAGVTQTPRYLIKTRGQQVTLSCSPISGHRSVSWYQQTPGQGLQFLFEYFSETQRNKGNFPGRFSGRQFSNSRSEMNVSTLELGDSALYLCASSPDGQGGGYTFGSGTRLTVV.